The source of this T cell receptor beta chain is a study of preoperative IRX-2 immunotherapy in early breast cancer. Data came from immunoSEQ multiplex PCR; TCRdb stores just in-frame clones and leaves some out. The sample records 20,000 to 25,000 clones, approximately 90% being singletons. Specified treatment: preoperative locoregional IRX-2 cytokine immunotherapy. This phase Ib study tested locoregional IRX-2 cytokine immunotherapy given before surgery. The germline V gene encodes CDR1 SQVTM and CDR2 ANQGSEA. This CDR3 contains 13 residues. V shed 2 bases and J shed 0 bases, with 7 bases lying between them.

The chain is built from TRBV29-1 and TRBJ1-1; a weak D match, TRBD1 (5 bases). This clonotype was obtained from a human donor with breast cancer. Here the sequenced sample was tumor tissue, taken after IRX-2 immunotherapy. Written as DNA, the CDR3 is TGCAGCGTTGAAAGACAGTTGAACACTGAAGCTTTCTTT. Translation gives CSVERQLNTEAFF.